The count of the clone carrying this TCR beta chain is one. Its cognate antigen is unknown. This specimen includes other DNA sequences encoding the same CDR3. This sample is drawn from a study of T cell responses to AZD1222 COVID-19 vaccine. Findings and limits, study-wide: Elevations in Spike-specific TCR breadth and depth followed administration of two AZD1222 doses. Only a handful of AZD1222 recipients, roughly six in all, had baseline seropositivity. Most donors were white British, females outnumbered males, and clonal diversity was possibly underestimated. Nearly half of the spike-specific TCRs reportedly recognize variant regions that carry no mutations.

The assay was immunoSEQ multiplex PCR, and TCRdb's table has in-frame clones only and misses some. The table shows 120,000 or so clones, with about 88% occurring only once. Germline-derived CDR1 and CDR2 are SQVTM and ANQGSEA. The J segment lost 0 bases and the V segment lost 6 bases, leaving 2 bases of the junction unmatched. This CDR3 comprises 13 residues. Sequencing was performed on peripheral blood, taken 28 days after the second AZD1222 dose. V and J are TRBV29-1 and TRBJ2-7; 10 bases are a match to TRBD1. This TCR came from an adult who received the AZD1222 COVID-19 vaccine. As DNA, the CDR3 is TGCAGCGTAGGGGACAGGGGCTCCTACGAGCAGTACTTC. Protein product: CSVGDRGSYEQYF.